One T cell receptor beta chain is described in this entry. No cognate antigen has been identified for it. Per-base qualities were not stored, and no clone one base away is much larger. This sample was taken from a study of OX40 agonist ivuxolimab in advanced cancers. In terms of the full investigation: Ivuxolimab, which targeted the costimulatory receptor OX40 (CD134), was an agonistic, fully human IgG2 monoclonal antibody. Partial responses occurred in three dose-escalation patients, of whom one had hepatocellular carcinoma and two had cutaneous melanoma. The dose-escalation cohort was about 83% male with a mean age of approximately 59 years, ranging from roughly 23 to 85. Intravenous ivuxolimab was administered to patients every 2 weeks at six dose levels: 0.01, 0.1, 0.3, 1.5, 3 and 10 mg/kg. The paper reports the monotherapy dose-escalation portion (N = 52 patients) of the phase I ivuxolimab trial. Prior anti-PD-1, anti-PD-L1 or anti-CTLA-4 therapy was permitted, and checkpoint inhibitors had been received by approximately 39% of dose-escalation patients. The purpose of peripheral TCRbeta sequencing was to test whether ivuxolimab changed TCR sequence diversity and led to clonal T-cell expansion. Among the 52 dose-escalation patients, approximately 20 had hepatocellular carcinoma, roughly 15 melanoma, 9 renal cell carcinoma and 9 head and neck cancer. What the authors observed across the whole study: In partial responders in the 0.1-3.0 mg/kg groups, normalized peripheral clonal expansion was found to be among the lowest, especially among CD8+ T cells. Low levels of normalized T-cell clonal expansion were also seen in some patients who did not respond. At doses from 0.1 to 3.0 mg/kg, clonal expansion was seen in both CD4+ and CD8+ blood T cells between baseline and week 6. After ivuxolimab, more expanded clones were found on average in CD8+ T cells than in CD4+ T cells. Which antigens the clonally expanded peripheral T cells were specific for was not determined.

The junction carries 9 bases between V and J, which are trimmed by 5 bases and 2 bases respectively. The CDR3 holds 13 amino acids from the cysteine to the phenylalanine. Only the CDR3 part of the read is kept: 39 bases, read in frame from the first base. For CDR1 and CDR2, the germline V gene (reference sequence) lists SEHNR and FQNEAQ. To sequence the TCRbeta CDR3 region, genomic DNA was isolated from the sorted cells. TCRbeta CDR3 regions were sequenced using the immunoSEQ Assay. The table comes from immuneACCESS by way of TCRdb, which keeps in-frame sequences with V and J called. Part of the clones is missing from these tables; in studies checked, under half for an unresolved V gene and the rest for unknown reasons. The sample has around 45,000 clones on record, approximately 91% of them singletons. The ten largest clones capture around 1% of the sample. Patients with autoimmune disease history or receiving systemic immunosuppression were excluded from the trial. Peripheral blood for TCR sequencing was collected from all dose cohorts at baseline, on cycle 4 day 1, and on cycle 7 day 1. The samples were drawn from a first-in-human, open-label, multicenter phase I dose-escalation trial of ivuxolimab. Adults with locally advanced or metastatic melanoma, renal cell, hepatocellular, or head and neck squamous cell carcinoma were enrolled in the trial. Before TCR sequencing, CD4+ and CD8+ T cells were separately sorted from peripheral blood.

This clonotype was obtained from an adult with an advanced solid tumor such as melanoma, head and neck, liver or kidney cancer. The sequence is built from TRBV7-9 and TRBJ1-2, with no reliable assignment of the D segment. Sequencing was performed on CD4+ or CD8+ T cells sorted from blood, taken in a trial of the OX40 agonist ivuxolimab. The CDR3 sequence is CASSERANYGYTF. The bases read TGTGCCAGCAGCGAAAGGGCAAACTATGGCTACACCTTC.